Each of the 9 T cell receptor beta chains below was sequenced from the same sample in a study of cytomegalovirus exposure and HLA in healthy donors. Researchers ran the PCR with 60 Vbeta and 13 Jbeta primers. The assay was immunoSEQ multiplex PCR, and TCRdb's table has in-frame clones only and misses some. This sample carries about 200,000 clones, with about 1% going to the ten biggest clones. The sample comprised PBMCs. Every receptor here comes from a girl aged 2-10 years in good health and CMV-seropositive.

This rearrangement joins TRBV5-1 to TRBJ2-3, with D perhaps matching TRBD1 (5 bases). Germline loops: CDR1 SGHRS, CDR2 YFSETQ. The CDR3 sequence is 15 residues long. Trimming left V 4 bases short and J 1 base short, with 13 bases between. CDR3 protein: CASSADIRGTDTQYF. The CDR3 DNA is TGCGCCAGCAGCGCGGACATAAGGGGCACAGATACGCAGTATTTT.

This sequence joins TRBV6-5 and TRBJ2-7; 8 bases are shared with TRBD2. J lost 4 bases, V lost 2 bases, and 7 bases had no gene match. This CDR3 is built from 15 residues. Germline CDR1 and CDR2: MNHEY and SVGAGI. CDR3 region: CASSYTGTSHYEQYF. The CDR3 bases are TGTGCCAGCAGTTACACCGGGACTAGTCATTACGAGCAGTACTTC.

The CDR3 protein is CASSLGGLGPQHF. The CDR3 DNA reads as TGTGCCAGCAGCTTGGGGGGCCTGGGGCCCCAGCATTTT. The gene calls are TRBV5-4 and TRBJ1-5; D is possibly TRBD1 (5 bases). Trimming took 0 bases from V and 9 from J, leaving 10 bases between them. There are 13 residues in the CDR3. Germline CDR1 reads SGHNT; CDR2 reads YYREEE (reference sequence).

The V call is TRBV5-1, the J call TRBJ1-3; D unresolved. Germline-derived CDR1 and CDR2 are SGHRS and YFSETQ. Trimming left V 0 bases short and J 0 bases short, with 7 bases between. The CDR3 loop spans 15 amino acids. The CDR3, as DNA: TGCGCCAGCAGCTTGGAAGCCCACTCTGGAAACACCATATATTTT. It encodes CASSLEAHSGNTIYF.

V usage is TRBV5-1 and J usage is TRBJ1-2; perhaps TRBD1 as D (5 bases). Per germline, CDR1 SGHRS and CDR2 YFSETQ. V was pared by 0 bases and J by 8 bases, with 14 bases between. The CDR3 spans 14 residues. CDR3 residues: CASSLAQGSLGYTF. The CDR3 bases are TGCGCCAGCAGCTTGGCTCAGGGATCTCTCGGCTACACCTTC.

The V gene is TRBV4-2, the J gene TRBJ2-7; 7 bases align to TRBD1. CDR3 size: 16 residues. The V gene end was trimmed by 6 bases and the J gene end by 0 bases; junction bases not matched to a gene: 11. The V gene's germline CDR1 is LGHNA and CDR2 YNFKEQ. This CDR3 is CASSLDNRGPSYEQYF. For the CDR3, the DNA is TGTGCCAGCAGTCTAGATAACAGGGGACCCTCCTACGAGCAGTACTTC.

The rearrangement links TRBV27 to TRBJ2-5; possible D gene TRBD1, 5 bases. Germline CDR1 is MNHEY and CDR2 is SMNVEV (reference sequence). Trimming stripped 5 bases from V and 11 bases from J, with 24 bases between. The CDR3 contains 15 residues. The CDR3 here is CASSVTESYSALQYF. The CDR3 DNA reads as TGTGCCAGCAGTGTGACAGAATCCTACTCTGCGTTGCAGTACTTC.

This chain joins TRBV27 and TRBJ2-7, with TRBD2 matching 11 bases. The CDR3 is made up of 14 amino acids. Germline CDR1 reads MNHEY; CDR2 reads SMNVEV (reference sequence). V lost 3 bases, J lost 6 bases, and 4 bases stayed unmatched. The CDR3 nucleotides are TGTGCCAGCAGTTTTAGCGGGAGGGCCGGCGAGCAGTACTTC. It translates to CASSFSGRAGEQYF.

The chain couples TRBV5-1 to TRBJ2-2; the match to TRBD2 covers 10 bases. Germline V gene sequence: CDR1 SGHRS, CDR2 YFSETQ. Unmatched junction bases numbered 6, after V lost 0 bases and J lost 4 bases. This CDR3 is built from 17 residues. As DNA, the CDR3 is TGCGCCAGCAGCTTGGGGCTAGCGGGAGCCGGCACCGGGGAGCTGTTTTTT. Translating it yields CASSLGLAGAGTGELFF. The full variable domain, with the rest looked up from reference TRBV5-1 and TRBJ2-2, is KAGVTQTPRYLIKTRGQQVTLSCSPISGHRSVSWYQQTPGQGLQFLFEYFSETQRNKGNFPGRFSGRQFSNSRSEMNVSTLELGDSALYLCASSLGLAGAGTGELFFGEGSRLTVL.